This T cell receptor (beta chain) is from a study of T-cell reconstitution after alpha-beta-depleted transplantation in children. Trimming pared 7 bases from V and 8 bases from J, leaving 22 bases between. This CDR3 has 15 residues. This sample's TCRbeta library carried unique molecular identifier barcodes. TCRdb re-called the PCR reads through MiXCR, storing one row per CDR3 protein. The table records approximately 650,000 distinct CDR3 sequences, around 12% of them present only once. This clonotype was seen a few times. Sequenced material: PBMCs, taken before TCRalphabeta/CD19-depleted stem cell transplant. This sequence was found in a girl aged 2-10 years with congenital amegakaryocytic thrombocytopenia, due to receive a stem cell transplant. The J gene is TRBJ2-3, the V gene TRBV12-3 or TRBV12-4; D gene ambiguous. The CDR3, as DNA: TGTGCCAGCAATAACGTCGGACGAGAAAGGGTTACGCAGTATTTT. Its translation is CASNNVGRERVTQYF.